What follows describes a single TCR beta chain. The entry originates in a study of blood T cell repertoires in COVID-19. Study in general: Samples of COVID-19 (acute and convalescent) were obtained from the United States, Italy and Spain. From T cells, B-cell-depleted T cells, or PBMCs came the material, which was cDNA or gDNA.

The CDR3 covers 14 residues. Trimming left V 7 bases short and J 4 bases short, with 16 bases between. CDR1 and CDR2 (germline): LNHDA, SQIVND (reference sequence). Original methodology: By means of reference gene primer amplification, nucleated cell counts were estimated. Sequenced by immunoSEQ multiplex PCR; TCRdb stores in-frame clones only, minus some. The DNA gave D and trimming, while V, J and clone size come from that table. This table holds 75,000 to 90,000 clones, just under 85% found once. This chain connects TRBV19 to TRBJ1-1; possibly TRBD1 for D (6 bases). Sample: peripheral blood. The sequence was collected from a man aged 80 or over with active or convalescent COVID-19. In nucleotides, the CDR3 is TGTGCCAGTATGACAGGACGGGCGTCCACTGAAGCTTTCTTT. Its protein is CASMTGRASTEAFF. The entire variable domain, with the rest obtained from reference TRBV19 and TRBJ1-1, is as follows: DGGITQSPKYLFRKEGQNVTLSCEQNLNHDAMYWYRQDPGQGLRLIYYSQIVNDFQKGDIAEGYSVSREKKESFPLTVTSAQKNPTAFYLCASMTGRASTEAFFGQGTRLTVV.